What follows describes a single TCR beta chain. The data belong to a study of blood T cell repertoires in COVID-19. Background on the study: Italy, Spain and the United States were the sources of the convalescent and acute COVID-19 samples. In each case, the material was cDNA or gDNA derived from T cells, B-cell-depleted T cells, or PBMCs.

The CDR3 has 17 residues. The junction had 10 bases not matched to a gene; V was cut back by 5 bases and J by 2 bases. Germline V gives CDR1 MNHNY, CDR2 SVGAGI (reference sequence). Per the study methods: Reference gene primers were amplified, and this amplification served to estimate nucleated cell counts. Profiling relied on immunoSEQ multiplex PCR, and the TCRdb table lists in-frame clones only, not all of them. V and J calls and clone size come straight from that table; D and trimming were deduced from the DNA. This sample has approximately 170,000 clones, with roughly 86% found just once. The chain employs TRBV6-6 and TRBJ2-3; 10 bases align to TRBD2. Sample: peripheral blood. The receptor's source is a woman aged 80 or older in a cohort sampled during active or convalescent COVID-19. CDR3 in DNA: TGTGCCAGCAGTCACCGAGCTAGCGGGGGCCTCACAGATACGCAGTATTTT. Residues: CASSHRASGGLTDTQYF.